These 3 T cell receptor beta chains were sequenced from one sample in a study of blood T cell repertoires in COVID-19. Assay: immunoSEQ multiplex PCR; the TCRdb copy retains only in-frame clones and omits some. The sample contains a few hundred thousand clones, roughly 89% of which appear only once. The sample taken for sequencing was PBMCs or T cells enriched from blood (not recorded which). These receptors were taken from a woman aged 45-59 years who had recovered from COVID-19.

The chain has TRBV15 and TRBJ2-1, with 11 bases aligning to TRBD2. With V trimmed by 1 base and J by 6 bases, 8 bases remained unmatched. The CDR3 is 17 amino acids. CDR1 is LNHNV and CDR2 is YYDKDF in the germline V gene (reference sequence). CDR3 residues: CATSRGSSGTSGNEQFF. The CDR3 DNA sequence: TGTGCCACCAGCAGAGGGAGCAGTGGGACTAGCGGCAATGAGCAGTTCTTC.

This chain joins TRBV19 and TRBJ1-5; 8 bases map to TRBD1. J lost 5 bases, V lost 4 bases, and 10 bases had no gene match. The CDR3 runs 16 residues. Germline V gene sequence: CDR1 LNHDA, CDR2 SQIVND (reference sequence). CDR3 DNA sequence: TGTGCCAGTAGTAGCCCTCGGACAGGGCTCTATCAGCCCCAGCATTTT. The encoded protein is CASSSPRTGLYQPQHF.

The chain uses TRBV6-5 and TRBJ1-2; D is undetermined. Trimming removed 6 bases at V and 2 bases at J, with 7 bases between. This CDR3 region has 12 residues. Germline V gene sequence: CDR1 MNHEY, CDR2 SVGAGI. CDR3 loop: CASRQSNYGYTF. CDR3 DNA sequence: TGTGCCAGCAGACAGTCGAACTATGGCTACACCTTC.